The 3 T cell receptor beta chains presented below share a single source sample, sequenced in a study of control samples from healthy donors and cancer patients. Libraries were prepared by immunoSEQ multiplex PCR; TCRdb keeps only in-frame clonotypes and omits some of them. The repertoire includes some 140,000 clones, roughly 90% of them detected once, and approximately 10% sits in the top ten. The sample comprised blood. The receptor source for this set is a man aged 25 to 40 in good health.

This chain connects TRBV4-3 to TRBJ2-1; unclear D gene. This CDR3 region has 15 residues. V lost 1 base to trimming and J lost 0 bases, with 7 bases between them. Germline values: CDR1 LGHNA, CDR2 YSLEER. The CDR3 reads CASSQAPNSYNEQFF. DNA of the CDR3: TGCGCCAGCAGCCAAGCCCCAAACTCCTACAATGAGCAGTTCTTC.

V gene TRBV7-8 combines with J gene TRBJ2-1, with D maybe TRBD1 (6 bases). CDR1 is SGHVS, CDR2 FQNEAQ, per germline. The CDR3 has 17 amino acids. V lost 5 bases, J lost 0 bases, and 17 bases lay in between. CDR3 sequence: CASSPNRQESSYNEQFF. DNA of the CDR3: TGTGCCAGCAGCCCGAACCGACAGGAGAGCTCCTACAATGAGCAGTTCTTC.

V and J are TRBV5-4 and TRBJ2-7; the match to TRBD1 covers 7 bases. J was trimmed by 2 bases and V by 0 bases; bases with no gene match: 5. In germline, CDR1 is SGHNT, CDR2 YYREEE (reference sequence). There are 15 residues in the CDR3. This CDR3 reads CASSLAQGTAYEQYF. The CDR3 DNA is TGTGCCAGCAGCTTGGCCCAGGGGACAGCCTACGAGCAGTACTTC.